A single sample is the source of the 6 T cell receptor beta chains below, sequenced in a study of blood T cell repertoires in COVID-19. Clones were sequenced by immunoSEQ multiplex PCR, and TCRdb holds only the in-frame ones, with some missing. The table lists around 150,000 clones, roughly 90% of them singletons, with approximately 4.1% in the top ten. The sample consisted of peripheral blood. All receptors come from a woman aged 55-70 years who had recovered from COVID-19.

The rearrangement uses TRBV7-3 and TRBJ2-3, with no clear D. The CDR3 consists of 13 residues. Germline V CDR1 and CDR2: SGHTA, FQGTGA. V was clipped by 4 bases and J by 0 bases, with 5 bases between them. This CDR3 is CASSSQSTDTQYF. The CDR3, as DNA: TGTGCCAGCAGCTCCCAAAGCACAGATACGCAGTATTTT.

V gene TRBV28 combines with J gene TRBJ2-7, with 8 bases matching TRBD1. Germline V lookup: CDR1 MDHEN, CDR2 SYDVKM. The CDR3 consists of 14 residues. The junction had 3 bases not matched to a gene; V was cut back by 2 bases and J by 3 bases. This CDR3 reads CASSLRTGGYEQYF. Here the CDR3 DNA reads TGTGCCAGCAGTTTACGAACAGGGGGCTACGAGCAGTACTTC.

V usage is TRBV2 and J usage is TRBJ1-4; D is unclear. Germline assignment: CDR1 SNHLY and CDR2 FYNNEI. V was clipped by 8 bases and J by 7 bases, with 17 bases between them. This CDR3 region has 14 residues. The CDR3 DNA is TGTGCCAGCCAAGTTGGCCCTAGTACTGAAAAACTGTTTTTT. Its protein is CASQVGPSTEKLFF.

The J gene is TRBJ1-6, the V gene TRBV11-2, with 9 positions matching TRBD1. With V trimmed by 7 bases and J by 10 bases, 11 bases remained unmatched. The germline gives CDR1 SGHAT, CDR2 FQNNGV. The CDR3 totals 15 residues. The CDR3 DNA reads TGTGCCAGCAACAAGTTCGGGACAGGGTTATCACCCCTCCACTTT. It codes for CASNKFGTGLSPLHF.

V and J are TRBV15 and TRBJ2-1; D may be TRBD2 (6 bases). The CDR3 is made up of 14 amino acids. Germline CDR1 is LNHNV and CDR2 is YYDKDF (reference sequence). Between the trimmed V and J ends, which lost 5 bases and 4 bases, there was a span of 12 bases. CDR3 residues: CATSQGGGYNEQFF. The CDR3 DNA sequence: TGTGCCACCAGCCAGGGAGGAGGGTACAATGAGCAGTTCTTC.

Only one count was recorded for this clone. CDR3 DNA: TGTGCCAGCTCATCAGACCAGGGAGGCCCCTATGGCTACACCTTC. Protein sequence: CASSSDQGGPYGYTF. The rearrangement links TRBV18 to TRBJ1-2; maybe TRBD1 (5 bases). This CDR3 comprises 15 residues. Trimming cost V 5 bases and J 4 bases, with 17 bases left between them. Germline CDR1 reads KGHSH; CDR2 reads LQKENI.